This T cell receptor (beta chain) was sequenced during a study of circulating and synovial CD4+ cells in juvenile arthritis. Study conclusions and caveats: Measured synovium overlap likely understates the true shared repertoire.

The table came from immunoSEQ multiplex PCR; TCRdb's copy has only in-frame clones and leaves some out. The sample has 30,000 to 40,000 clones; approximately 96% are singletons. The CDR3 spans 14 residues. CDR1 and CDR2 from the germline V gene are SGHRS and YFSETQ. V was trimmed by 7 bases and J by 6 bases, leaving 19 bases between them. In regard to this clone: Antigen: not known.

This TCR was recovered from a human donor with juvenile idiopathic arthritis. The gene calls are TRBV5-1 and TRBJ1-2; D possibly corresponds to TRBD1 (5 bases). The material sequenced was CD4+ T cells from blood. Written as DNA, the CDR3 is TGCGCCAGCGGTTCAAGGGGCTTATCTGATGGCTACACCTTC. Its translation: CASGSRGLSDGYTF.